This section outlines one T cell receptor beta chain sequence together with its context. Its antigen is unknown. No clone much larger than this one lies a single base away; base qualities are absent. V lost 7 bases and J lost 2 bases; the stretch between them is 12 bases long. CDR1 and CDR2, looked up from the germline V gene (reference sequence), are LNHDA and SQIVND. The CDR3, cysteine through phenylalanine, is 14 amino acids long. Only the CDR3 part of the read is kept: 42 bases, read in frame from the first base. What this sample's treatment or condition label stands for: around 19 received Ad26.COV2.S at low or high dose, single or two shots; about 5 received placebo; per-sample allocation not given. Repertoires of vaccine and placebo recipients were sequenced from samples taken on day 63 after the first injection. Cohort 1b enrolled some 25 adults aged 18-55 years at a single site in Boston, USA, between 29 July and 7 August 2020. Ad26.COV2.S was a replication-incompetent adenovirus type 26 vector expressing a prefusion-stabilized SARS-CoV-2 spike protein from the original Wuhan strain.

This record comes from a study of Ad26.COV2.S vaccination and SARS-CoV-2 variants (dated by TCRdb to 2020 to 2022). For context, the study as a whole: Vaccine-arm donors were drawn from COV1001, a multicentre, randomized, double-blind, placebo-controlled phase I-IIa trial of Ad26.COV2.S in healthy adults. Trial participants were randomized into five groups of five: low-dose or high-dose Ad26.COV2.S given once or twice, or placebo on both occasions. The TCR-sequenced set comprised around 32 samples: around 20 Ad26.COV2.S vaccine recipients, 5 placebo recipients and 8 SARS-CoV-2 convalescent individuals. TCRbeta repertoire sequencing was used to assess the specificity and breadth of SARS-CoV-2-reactive T cell receptors after Ad26.COV2.S vaccination. Investigators did not know the trial group allocation while performing experiments and assessing outcomes. Ad26.COV2.S was given intramuscularly at 5x10^10 or 1x10^11 viral particles, as a single shot or as two shots 56 days apart. Summary of the overall study and its limitations: It was noted by the authors that total T cell responses may have been underestimated by the TCR breadth and depth analyses. Non-spike TCR breadth was comparable between vaccine and placebo recipients, consistent with the vaccine containing only spike. The study was not powered to compare responses between vaccine doses or regimens. After vaccination, substantial breadth of spike-specific CD8+ and CD4+ T cell responses was reported. Ad26.COV2.S recipients had higher spike-specific TCR breadth than placebo recipients (P = 0.0014).

TCRbeta CDR3 regions were sequenced with the immunoSEQ Assay. After extraction, genomic DNA underwent amplification by bias-controlled multiplex PCR, followed by high-throughput sequencing. Processing in the source paper ran as follows. To quantify the absolute abundance of every unique TCRbeta CDR3 region, sequences were collapsed and filtered. Usable DNA was measured by amplifying reference genes present in all nucleated cells, and TCRbeta template counts were normalized to that usable DNA to estimate T cell fraction. Repertoire TCRs were annotated as SARS-CoV-2-specific when V gene, CDR3 amino acid sequence and J gene were exactly matched to a known reactive TCR set. The reference SARS-CoV-2 TCR set was obtained from MIRA and was filtered for enrichment in COVID-19-positive ImmuneCODE repertoires, whereby public or cross-reactive TCRs were removed. Based on the MIRA antigens, annotated TCRs were further analysed at the level of specific ORF or position within ORF. Depth was the summed frequency of annotated unique rearrangements, while breadth was defined as annotated unique rearrangements over total unique productive rearrangements. Two-sided Wilcoxon rank-sum tests were applied when comparing TCR breadth between groups. TCRdb re-hosts the immuneACCESS table, in-frame sequences only. Its copies lack some clones; in the studies checked, an unresolved V gene accounts for under half of them, and the cause for the rest is not known. V and J calls and clone size are as listed in that table; D and trimming were resolved from the DNA. The sample profile shows roughly 510,000 clones; around nine tenths of them were found once. In total, the top ten clones hold more than 10% of the sample.

The clonotype originates from a person between 18 and 59 years old who received the Ad26.COV2.S COVID-19 vaccine or a placebo. The sequence links TRBV19 to TRBJ1-3; TRBD1 is a weak D gene call, 5 bases matching. Source: peripheral blood, taken in a trial of Ad26.COV2.S vaccine versus placebo. The CDR3 has the sequence CASTIGTAGNTIYF. The sequence in DNA is TGTGCCAGTACCATCGGGACCGCTGGAAACACCATATATTTT. Beyond the CDR3, the reference TRBV19 and TRBJ1-3 genes provide the residues; the full variable domain reads: DGGITQSPKYLFRKEGQNVTLSCEQNLNHDAMYWYRQDPGQGLRLIYYSQIVNDFQKGDIAEGYSVSREKKESFPLTVTSAQKNPTAFYLCASTIGTAGNTIYFGEGSWLTVV.